Listed below are T cell receptor beta chains from one sample, sequenced in a study of cytomegalovirus exposure and HLA in healthy donors. Data came from immunoSEQ multiplex PCR; TCRdb stores just in-frame clones and leaves some out. The table shows roughly 110,000 clones, with 70% to 75% occurring only once. Material: PBMCs. The receptors shown here come from a female donor in good health and CMV-seronegative. Each CDR3 is given with its conserved first and last residue. The D gene is left open where the match is weak. The size entry is marked missing in some rows and otherwise reads once, few, many or a size class.

d_call,j_call,cdr3_length,v_call,clone_size,cdr3_nt,cdr3_aa
NA,TRBJ1-4,16,TRBV2,NA,TGTGCCGGGAAAGAGGATGGGGCGCGGGACAATGAAAAACTGTTTTTT,CAGKEDGARDNEKLFF
TRBD2,TRBJ2-7,15,TRBV7-2,NA,TGTGCCAGCAGCCCAAGCGGGAGGTTGACCTACGAGCAGTACTTC,CASSPSGRLTYEQYF
NA,TRBJ1-1,15,TRBV5-8,NA,TGTGCCAGCAGCCCTGGCCAGGGGCTGAACACTGAAGCTTTCTTT,CASSPGQGLNTEAFF
NA,TRBJ1-5,14,TRBV30,NA,TGTGCCTGGAGTGGGACCACGGGGAACCAGCCCCAGCATTTT,CAWSGTTGNQPQHF
TRBD2,TRBJ2-3,14,TRBV2,NA,TGTGCCAGCACCCGAGGGACTAGCCGAGATACGCAGTATTTT,CASTRGTSRDTQYF
TRBD1,TRBJ1-5,13,TRBV6-5,NA,TGTGCCAGCAGTCGGACAGGGAATCAGCCCCAGCATTTT,CASSRTGNQPQHF
TRBD2,TRBJ2-1,17,TRBV9,NA,TGTGCCAGCAGCGTAGCCGACGGTAGCGGGAGTTTCGGTGAGCAGTTCTTC,CASSVADGSGSFGEQFF
NA,TRBJ2-3,15,TRBV9,NA,TGTGCCAGCAGCGTAAGGAGCGGTACCACAGATACGCAGTATTTT,CASSVRSGTTDTQYF
NA,TRBJ1-5,11,TRBV25-1,NA,TGTGCCAGCGGAGTTGATCAGCCCCAGCATTTT,CASGVDQPQHF
NA,TRBJ2-1,10,TRBV29-1,NA,TGCAGCGTGTCCAGAACAAAGCAGTTCTTC,CSVSRTKQFF
NA,TRBJ1-6,15,TRBV9,NA,TGTGCCAGCAGCCCCGGCACAGCCTTCTGGTCACCCCTCCACTTT,CASSPGTAFWSPLHF
TRBD1,TRBJ1-5,14,TRBV27,once,TGTGCCAGCAGACCGGGACAGGGGTATCAGCCCCAGCATTTT,CASRPGQGYQPQHF
TRBD1,TRBJ2-1,14,TRBV7-9,NA,TGTGCCAGCGGGCAGGGGGCGCGGTACAATGAGCAGTTCTTC,CASGQGARYNEQFF
TRBD2,TRBJ2-7,15,TRBV30,NA,TGTGCCTGGAGCGTCGGACTAGCGGGAGCTTACGAGCAGTACTTC,CAWSVGLAGAYEQYF
NA,TRBJ2-1,15,TRBV5-1,NA,TGCGCCAGCACCAAAGGGGTGGGTTCCTACAATGAGCAGTTCTTC,CASTKGVGSYNEQFF
NA,TRBJ1-2,13,TRBV27,NA,TGTGCCAGCAGTGCCAGGGGTGGCTATGGCTACACCTTC,CASSARGGYGYTF
TRBD2,TRBJ2-1,15,TRBV9,NA,TGTGCCAGCAGCGCGGCTAGCGGTTCCTACAATGAGCAGTTCTTC,CASSAASGSYNEQFF
NA,TRBJ2-7,14,TRBV11-2,NA,TGTGCCAGCAGCTTGGGTGTGGGCGCCTACGAGCAGTACTTC,CASSLGVGAYEQYF
NA,TRBJ1-1,14,TRBV30,NA,TGTGCCTGGAGTCAGGTTAACATGAACACTGAAGCTTTCTTT,CAWSQVNMNTEAFF
NA,TRBJ2-1,13,TRBV7-6,NA,TGTGCCAGCAGCTCGAGACAGGTTAATGAGCAGTTCTTC,CASSSRQVNEQFF
NA,TRBJ1-5,13,TRBV30,NA,TGTGCCTGGAGTCTAGGAATCAATCAGCCCCAGCATTTT,CAWSLGINQPQHF
TRBD1,TRBJ1-2,14,TRBV25-1,NA,TGTGCCAGCAGTGAAAGTTTAGGGGGCCGGGGCTACACCTTC,CASSESLGGRGYTF
NA,TRBJ1-5,15,TRBV2,NA,TGTGCCAGCAGTGAATCCGAGGTTATCAATCAGCCCCAGCATTTT,CASSESEVINQPQHF
TRBD2,TRBJ2-1,17,TRBV5-4,NA,TGTGCCAGCAGCTTGGTAGTACTAGCGGGAACCTACAATGAGCAGTTCTTC,CASSLVVLAGTYNEQFF
TRBD2,TRBJ2-5,15,TRBV9,once,TGTGCCAGCAGCGTAGGGCTAGCGGGAGGAGAGACCCAGTACTTC,CASSVGLAGGETQYF
TRBD2,TRBJ2-5,15,TRBV27,few,TGTGCCAGCAGTCACTCCGGCGGGAGATTAGAGACCCAGTACTTC,CASSHSGGRLETQYF